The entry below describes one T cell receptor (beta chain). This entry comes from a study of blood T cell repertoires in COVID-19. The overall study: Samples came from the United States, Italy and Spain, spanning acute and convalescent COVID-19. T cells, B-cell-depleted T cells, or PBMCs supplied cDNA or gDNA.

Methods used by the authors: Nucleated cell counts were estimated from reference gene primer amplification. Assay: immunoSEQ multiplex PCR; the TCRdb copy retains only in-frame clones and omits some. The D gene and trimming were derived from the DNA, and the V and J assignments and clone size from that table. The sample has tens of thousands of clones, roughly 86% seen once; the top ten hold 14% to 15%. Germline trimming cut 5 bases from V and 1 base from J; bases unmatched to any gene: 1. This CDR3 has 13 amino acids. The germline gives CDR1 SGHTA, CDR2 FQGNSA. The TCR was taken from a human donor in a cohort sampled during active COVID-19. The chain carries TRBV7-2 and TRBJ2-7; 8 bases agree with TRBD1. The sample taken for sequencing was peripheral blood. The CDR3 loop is CASSRQGSYEQYF. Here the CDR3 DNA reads TGTGCCAGCAGCAGACAGGGGTCCTACGAGCAGTACTTC. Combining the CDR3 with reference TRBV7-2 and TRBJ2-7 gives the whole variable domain GAGVSQSPSNKVTEKGKDVELRCDPISGHTALYWYRQSLGQGLEFLIYFQGNSAPDKSGLPSDRFSAERTGGSVSTLTIQRTQQEDSAVYLCASSRQGSYEQYFGPGTRLTVT.